This T cell receptor beta chain was observed in a study of blood T cell repertoires in COVID-19. Trimming took 5 bases from V and 7 from J; bases not matched to a gene: 5. CDR3 length equals 13 residues. The germline V gene encodes CDR1 SGHTA and CDR2 FQGNSA. Clones were sequenced by immunoSEQ multiplex PCR, and TCRdb holds only the in-frame ones, with some missing. Found here are about 180,000 clones, 85% to 95% of them singletons; the top ten hold about 0.54%. In its sample, this clone was seen once. The chain joins TRBV7-2 to TRBJ2-1; 7 nucleotides line up with TRBD1. The sequenced sample was peripheral blood. This clonotype originated in a man aged 50 or older with acute or convalescent COVID-19. The CDR3 DNA reads TGTGCCAGCAGCCCGGACAGGCGGAATGAGCAGTTCTTC. Its protein product is CASSPDRRNEQFF.